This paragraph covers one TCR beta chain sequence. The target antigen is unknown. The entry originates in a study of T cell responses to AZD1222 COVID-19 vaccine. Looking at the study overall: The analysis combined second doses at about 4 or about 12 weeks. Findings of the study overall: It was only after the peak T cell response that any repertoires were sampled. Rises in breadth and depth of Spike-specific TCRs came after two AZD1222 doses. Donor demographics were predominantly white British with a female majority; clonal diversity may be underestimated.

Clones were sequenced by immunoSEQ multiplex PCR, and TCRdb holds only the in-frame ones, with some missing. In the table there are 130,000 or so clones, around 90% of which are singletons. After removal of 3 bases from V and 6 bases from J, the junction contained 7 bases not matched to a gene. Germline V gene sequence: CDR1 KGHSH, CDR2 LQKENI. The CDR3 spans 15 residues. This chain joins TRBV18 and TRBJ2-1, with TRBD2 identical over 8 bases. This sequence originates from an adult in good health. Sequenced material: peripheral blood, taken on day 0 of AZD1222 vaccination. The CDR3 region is CASSPDRGGFNEQFF. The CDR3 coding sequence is TGTGCCAGCTCACCGGACCGGGGGGGCTTCAATGAGCAGTTCTTC. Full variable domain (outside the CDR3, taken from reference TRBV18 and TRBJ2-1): NAGVMQNPRHLVRRRGQEARLRCSPMKGHSHVYWYRQLPEEGLKFMVYLQKENIIDESGMPKERFSAEFPKEGPSILRIQQVVRGDSAAYFCASSPDRGGFNEQFFGPGTRLTVL.